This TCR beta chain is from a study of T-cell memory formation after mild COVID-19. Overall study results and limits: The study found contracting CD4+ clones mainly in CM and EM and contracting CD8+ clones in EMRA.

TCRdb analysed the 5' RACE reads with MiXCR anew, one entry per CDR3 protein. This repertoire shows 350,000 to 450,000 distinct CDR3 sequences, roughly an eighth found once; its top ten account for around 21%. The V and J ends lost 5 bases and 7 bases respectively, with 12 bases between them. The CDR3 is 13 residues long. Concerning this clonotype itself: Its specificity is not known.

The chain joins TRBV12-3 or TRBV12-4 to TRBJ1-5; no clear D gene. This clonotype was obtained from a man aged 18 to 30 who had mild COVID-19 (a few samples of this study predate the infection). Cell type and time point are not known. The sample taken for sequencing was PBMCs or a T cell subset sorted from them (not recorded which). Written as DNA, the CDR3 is TGTGCCAGCAGTGATAGGGCTGAGCAGCCCCAGCATTTT. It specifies CASSDRAEQPQHF.